This TCR beta chain is from a study of T cells in Graves' hyperthyroidism and ophthalmopathy. Amplified regions were TCR beta CDR3 sequences from RNA transcripts. Using the HTBI primer set, a first-round RT-PCR was run on the TCR CDR3. TCRdb re-called the multiplex PCR reads with MiXCR, one entry per CDR3 protein. The sample lists hundreds of thousands of distinct CDR3 sequences, 45% occurring once. As for this clonotype: The antigen is unknown.

CDR1 is SGHVS, CDR2 FQNEAQ, per germline. CDR3 length: 14 residues. The V and J ends lost 3 bases and 2 bases, in that order; junction bases with no gene match: 3. Study-wide points: Blood also showed most of the thyroid clonotypes that were expanded above 0.001.

V is TRBV7-8 and J is TRBJ2-5; 7 bases match TRBD1. This receptor was taken from an adult man with Graves' disease, either hyperthyroidism or ophthalmopathy (not recorded which). Sample: peripheral blood or thyroid tissue (not recorded which). This chain's CDR3 is CASSFQGQQETQYF. As DNA, the CDR3 is TGTGCCAGCAGCTTTCAGGGACAGCAAGAGACCCAGTACTTC.